This passage covers 15 T cell receptor beta chains from one sample sequenced in a study of blood T cells in healthy people across ages. The second PCR ran roughly 6 to 11 cycles with a sample-barcoded 5' primer and J-beta primers. TCRdb ran MiXCR on the 5' RACE reads and lists one entry per CDR3 protein. The sample records about a million distinct CDR3 sequences, approximately 38% being singletons. The sequenced material came from blood. The source of these receptors is a young man in good health.

The chain carries TRBV12-3 or TRBV12-4 and TRBJ1-4; D gene unclear. Trimming shortened V by 2 bases and J by 8 bases, and 21 bases separated the two germline ends. The CDR3 consists of 17 residues. The CDR3 DNA is TGTGCCAGCAGTTTAACGGGTCGCGGAGGGAGCAGGGAAAAACTGTTTTTT. It is translated as CASSLTGRGGSREKLFF.

Points on this clonotype: One junction end disagrees with the germline gene, perhaps due to a read error. The chain recombines TRBV13 with TRBJ1-4; weak D call: TRBD1 (5 bases). The CDR3 has 14 residues. The germline V gene has CDR1 PRHDT and CDR2 FYEKMQ (reference sequence). The CDR3 here is CAISRQGTNENLFF. CDR3 nucleotides: TGTGCCATCAGCCGTCAGGGAACTAATGAAAATCTGTTTTTT.

The chain recombines TRBV12-3 or TRBV12-4 with TRBJ2-5, with D tentatively TRBD2 (6 bases). V lost 8 bases and J lost 11, with 27 bases in between. This CDR3 has 15 amino acids. CDR3 amino acids: CASLFWAQGGNEQYF. The CDR3, as DNA: TGTGCCAGCCTCTTCTGGGCTCAGGGAGGAAATGAGCAGTACTTC.

Notes on this clonotype: One end of the junction is discordant with germline, which a read error may explain. The chain employs TRBV4-3 and TRBJ1-1; D is ambiguous. This CDR3 is built from 13 residues. The germline V gene has CDR1 LGHNA and CDR2 YSLEER. The CDR3 DNA reads TGTGCCAGCAGTATTGGCATGAACACTGAAGCTTTCTTT. This sequence encodes CASSIGMNTEAFF.

This clonotype was seen a single time. V is TRBV7-9 and J is TRBJ1-1; 8 bases are shared with TRBD1. Germline assignment: CDR1 SEHNR and CDR2 FQNEAQ (reference sequence). The length of the CDR3 is 14 residues. V trimming: 1 base; J trimming: 10 bases; junction bases outside the gene matches: 8. The CDR3 DNA sequence: TGTGCCAGCAGCTTAGACACGACAGGGGCAAGAGCTTTCTTT. Protein product: CASSLDTTGARAFF.

This clonotype was recorded once. A much bigger clone sits one base away, suggesting this may be a read error. The genes are TRBV28 and TRBJ2-1; 10 bases fit TRBD1. CDR3 size: 15 residues. Looked up from germline, CDR1 is MDHEN and CDR2 is SYDVKM. The CDR3 DNA reads as TGTGTCAGCAGCCTAGGGGGACAGGGGCTGCTTGAGCAGTTCTTC. This sequence encodes CVSSLGGQGLLEQFF.

This clonotype has only a few counts. The rearrangement links TRBV25-1 to TRBJ2-1; 12 bases fit TRBD2. Germline CDR1 MGHDK, CDR2 SYGVNS. The CDR3 length is 14 residues. The junction had 5 bases not matched to a gene; V was cut back by 5 bases and J by 9 bases. The CDR3 nucleotides read TGTGCCAGCAGTCTCCTAGCGGGGGGGCGTGAGCAGTTCTTC. This translates into CASSLLAGGREQFF.

This clonotype was detected only a few times. The CDR3 sequence: CASSQDAGSQPQHF. CDR3 DNA: TGTGCCAGCAGCCAAGATGCGGGAAGCCAGCCCCAGCATTTT. J is TRBJ1-5 and V is TRBV3-1; D ambiguous. Trimming stripped 0 bases from V and 7 bases from J, with 10 bases between. Germline V lookup: CDR1 LGHDT, CDR2 YNNKEL (reference sequence). The CDR3 sequence is 14 residues long.

This chain uses TRBV12-3 or TRBV12-4 with TRBJ1-2; tentative D call: TRBD1 (5 bases). The CDR3 has 15 amino acids. Trimming stripped 4 bases from V and 4 bases from J, with 16 bases between. DNA of the CDR3: TGTGCCAGCAGTTCCGAGGGACGGCGGGGCTATGGCTACACCTTC. It yields the protein CASSSEGRRGYGYTF.

V is TRBV20-1 and J is TRBJ1-5; D remains ambiguous. CDR1 is DFQATT, CDR2 SNEGSKA, per germline (reference sequence). Trimming took off 7 bases at V and 0 bases at J, with 13 bases between the two ends. The CDR3 sequence is 14 residues long. The CDR3 region is CSVTNLNSNQPQHF. CDR3 sequence (DNA): TGCAGTGTCACGAACCTGAATAGCAATCAGCCCCAGCATTTT.

This clonotype was detected only a few times. The J gene is TRBJ1-3, the V gene TRBV9; possible D gene TRBD1, 5 bases. Looked up from germline, CDR1 is SGDLS and CDR2 is YYNGEE. The V end lost 2 bases, the J end lost 4 bases, and 13 bases lay between the germline ends. The CDR3 spans 15 residues. The CDR3 bases are TGTGCCAGCAGCGTGTCCGAGGGGCCGGGAAACACCATATATTTT. Translation gives CASSVSEGPGNTIYF.

The chain joins TRBV6-2 or TRBV6-3 to TRBJ2-5; D remains unclear. The end of the DNA fits TRBJ2-4 better, so the J call may be wrong. The CDR3 is 11 residues long. Germline CDR1 MNHEY, CDR2 SVGEGT. The CDR3 here is CASMAVDIQYF. DNA of the CDR3: TGTGCCAGCATGGCCGTGGACATTCAGTACTTC.

A few counts support this clonotype. The J gene is TRBJ2-6, the V gene TRBV6-2 or TRBV6-3; no firm D call. Germline CDR1 is MNHEY and CDR2 is SVGEGT. V was shortened by 6 bases and J by 0 bases, with 6 bases between the two germline ends. This CDR3 has 14 residues. The CDR3 nucleotides are TGTGCCAGCAGCCCTATCTCTGGGGCCAACGTCCTGACTTTC. It yields the protein CASSPISGANVLTF.

The V and J genes are TRBV20-1 and TRBJ1-1; tentatively, D is TRBD1 (6 bases). CDR1 and CDR2 from the germline V gene are DFQATT and SNEGSKA (reference sequence). This CDR3 has 15 amino acids. The germline V and J ends were trimmed by 0 bases and 8 bases, with 19 bases remaining between them. The CDR3 spells CSAREGGAGIREAFF. In DNA form, the CDR3 reads TGCAGTGCTAGAGAGGGGGGCGCCGGGATTAGGGAAGCTTTCTTT.

This clonotype was observed a handful of times. This chain joins TRBV14 and TRBJ2-1; D not certain. CDR3 length: 15 amino acids. Trimming left V 1 base short and J 1 base short, with 8 bases between. The germline V gene has CDR1 SGHDN and CDR2 FVKESK. The CDR3 DNA reads as TGTGCCAGCAGCCAAGCATCCCAGTCCTACAATGAGCAGTTCTTC. Translation: CASSQASQSYNEQFF.